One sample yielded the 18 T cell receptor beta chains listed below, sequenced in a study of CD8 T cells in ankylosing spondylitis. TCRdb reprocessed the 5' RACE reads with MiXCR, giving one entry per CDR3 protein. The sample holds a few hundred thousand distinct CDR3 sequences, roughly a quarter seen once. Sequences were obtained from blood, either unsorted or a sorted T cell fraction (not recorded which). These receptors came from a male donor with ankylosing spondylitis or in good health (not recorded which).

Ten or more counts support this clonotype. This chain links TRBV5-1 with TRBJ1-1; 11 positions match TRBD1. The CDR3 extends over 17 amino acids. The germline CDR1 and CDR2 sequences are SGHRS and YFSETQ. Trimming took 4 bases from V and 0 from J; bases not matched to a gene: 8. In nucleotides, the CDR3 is TGCGCCAGCAGCCACGGACAGGGGGCCCTAATGAACACTGAAGCTTTCTTT. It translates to CASSHGQGALMNTEAFF.

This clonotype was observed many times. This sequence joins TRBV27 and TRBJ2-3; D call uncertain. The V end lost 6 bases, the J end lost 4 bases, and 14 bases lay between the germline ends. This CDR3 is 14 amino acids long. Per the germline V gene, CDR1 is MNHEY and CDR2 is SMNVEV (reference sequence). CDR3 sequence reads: CASSPFPLPDTQYF. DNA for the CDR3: TGTGCCAGCAGCCCCTTCCCCCTGCCAGATACGCAGTATTTT.

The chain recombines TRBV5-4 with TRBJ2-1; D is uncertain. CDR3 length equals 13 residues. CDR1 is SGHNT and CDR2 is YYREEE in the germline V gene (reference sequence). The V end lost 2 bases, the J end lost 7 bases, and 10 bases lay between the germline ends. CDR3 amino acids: CASSFRVVNEQFF. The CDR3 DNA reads TGTGCCAGCAGCTTTCGAGTAGTGAATGAGCAGTTCTTC.

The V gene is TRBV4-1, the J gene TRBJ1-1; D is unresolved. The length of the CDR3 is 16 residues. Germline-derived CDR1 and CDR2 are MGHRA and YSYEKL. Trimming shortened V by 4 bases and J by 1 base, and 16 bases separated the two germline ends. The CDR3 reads CASSLGIGLRNTEAFF. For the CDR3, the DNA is TGCGCCAGCAGCCTCGGGATAGGGCTCCGGAACACTGAAGCTTTCTTT.

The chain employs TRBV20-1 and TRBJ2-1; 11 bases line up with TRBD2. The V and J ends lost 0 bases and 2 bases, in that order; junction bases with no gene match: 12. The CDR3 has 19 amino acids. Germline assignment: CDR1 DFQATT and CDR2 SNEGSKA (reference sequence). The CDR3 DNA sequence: TGCAGTGCTAGAGATTGGGCTAGCGGGGGGTTATTAACCTACAATGAGCAGTTCTTC. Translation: CSARDWASGGLLTYNEQFF.

CDR3 sequence: CSARDLKPYEWSYNSPLHF. The CDR3 DNA sequence: TGCAGTGCTAGAGATCTTAAGCCCTACGAGTGGTCCTATAATTCACCCCTCCACTTT. J is TRBJ1-6 and V is TRBV20-1, with D unresolved. Germline CDR1 reads DFQATT; CDR2 reads SNEGSKA (reference sequence). The CDR3 contains 19 residues. V lost 0 bases and J lost 1, with 19 bases in between.

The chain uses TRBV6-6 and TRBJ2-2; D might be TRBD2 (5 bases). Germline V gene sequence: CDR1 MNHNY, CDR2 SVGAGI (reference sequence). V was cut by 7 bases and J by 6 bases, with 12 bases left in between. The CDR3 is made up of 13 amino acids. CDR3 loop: CASTWFSAGELFF. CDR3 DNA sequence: TGTGCCAGCACCTGGTTTAGCGCCGGGGAGCTGTTTTTT.

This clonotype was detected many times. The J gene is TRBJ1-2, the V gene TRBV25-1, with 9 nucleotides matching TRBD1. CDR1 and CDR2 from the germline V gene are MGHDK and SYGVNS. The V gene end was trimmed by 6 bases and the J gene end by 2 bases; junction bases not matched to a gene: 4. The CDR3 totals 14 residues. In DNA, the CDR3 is TGTGCCAGCAGCAGGGGGACAGGGAACTATGGCTACACCTTC. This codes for CASSRGTGNYGYTF.

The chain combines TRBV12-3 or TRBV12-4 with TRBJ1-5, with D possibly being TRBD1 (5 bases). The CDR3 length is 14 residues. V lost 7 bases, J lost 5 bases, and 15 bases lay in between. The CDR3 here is CASNFQGDDQPQHF. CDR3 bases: TGTGCCAGCAACTTCCAAGGGGATGATCAGCCCCAGCATTTT.

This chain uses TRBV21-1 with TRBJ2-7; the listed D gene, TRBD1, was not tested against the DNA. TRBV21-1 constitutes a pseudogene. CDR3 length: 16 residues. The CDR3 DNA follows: TGTGCCAGCACCAGCCCCCTTCAGGATTCATCCTACGAGCAGTACTTC. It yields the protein CASTSPLQDSSYEQYF.

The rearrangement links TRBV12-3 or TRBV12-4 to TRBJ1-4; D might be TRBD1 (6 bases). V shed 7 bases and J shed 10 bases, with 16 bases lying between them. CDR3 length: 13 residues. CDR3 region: CASTTGAEGKLFF. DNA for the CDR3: TGTGCCAGCACCACGGGGGCGGAGGGAAAACTGTTTTTT.

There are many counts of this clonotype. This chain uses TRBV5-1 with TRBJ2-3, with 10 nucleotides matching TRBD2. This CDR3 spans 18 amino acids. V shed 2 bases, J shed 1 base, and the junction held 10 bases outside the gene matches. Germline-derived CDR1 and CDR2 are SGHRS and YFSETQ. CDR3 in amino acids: CASSLYPSLAGRTDTQYF. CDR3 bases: TGCGCCAGCAGCTTATACCCCTCACTAGCGGGGCGCACAGATACGCAGTATTTT. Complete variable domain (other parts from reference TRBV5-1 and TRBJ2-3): KAGVTQTPRYLIKTRGQQVTLSCSPISGHRSVSWYQQTPGQGLQFLFEYFSETQRNKGNFPGRFSGRQFSNSRSEMNVSTLELGDSALYLCASSLYPSLAGRTDTQYFGPGTRLTVL.

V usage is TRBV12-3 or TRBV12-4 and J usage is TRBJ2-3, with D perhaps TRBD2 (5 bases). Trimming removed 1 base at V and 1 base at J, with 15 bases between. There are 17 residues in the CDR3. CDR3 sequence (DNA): TGTGCCAGCAGTTTAGATCGACGGGGTTTCCGCACAGATACGCAGTATTTT. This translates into CASSLDRRGFRTDTQYF.

CDR3 in DNA: TGCAGTGCGGGGCCTGAAGCTTTCTTT. It yields the protein CSAGPEAFF. The chain joins TRBV20-1 to TRBJ1-1, with a weak D call TRBD1 (5 bases). The germline CDR1 and CDR2 sequences are DFQATT and SNEGSKA (reference sequence). With 6 bases removed from V and 6 bases from J, the gap between germline ends came to 5 bases. The CDR3 covers 9 residues.

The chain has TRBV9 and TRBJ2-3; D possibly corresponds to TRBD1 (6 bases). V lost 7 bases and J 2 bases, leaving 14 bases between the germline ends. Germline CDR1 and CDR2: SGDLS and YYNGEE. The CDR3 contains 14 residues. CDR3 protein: CASSRQVFTDTQYF. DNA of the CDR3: TGTGCCAGCTCAAGACAGGTCTTCACAGATACGCAGTATTTT.

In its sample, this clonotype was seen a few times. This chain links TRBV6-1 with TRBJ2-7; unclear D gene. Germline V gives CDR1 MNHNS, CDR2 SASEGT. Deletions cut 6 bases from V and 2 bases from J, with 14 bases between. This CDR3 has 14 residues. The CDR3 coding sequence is TGTGCCAGCAGGCCGCCTCTCGACGCCTACGAGCAGTACTTC. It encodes CASRPPLDAYEQYF.

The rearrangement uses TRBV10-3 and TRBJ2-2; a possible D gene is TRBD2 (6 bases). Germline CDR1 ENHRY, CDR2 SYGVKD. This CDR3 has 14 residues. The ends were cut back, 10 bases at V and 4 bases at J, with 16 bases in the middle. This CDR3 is CATNGQGGTGELFF. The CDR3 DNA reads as TGTGCCACCAACGGTCAGGGAGGCACCGGGGAGCTGTTTTTT.

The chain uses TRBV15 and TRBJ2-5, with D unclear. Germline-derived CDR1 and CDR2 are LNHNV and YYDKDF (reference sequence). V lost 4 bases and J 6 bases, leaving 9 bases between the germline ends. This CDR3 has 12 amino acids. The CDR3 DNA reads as TGTGCCACCAGCAAGGTGCTTAAGACCCAGTACTTC. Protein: CATSKVLKTQYF.